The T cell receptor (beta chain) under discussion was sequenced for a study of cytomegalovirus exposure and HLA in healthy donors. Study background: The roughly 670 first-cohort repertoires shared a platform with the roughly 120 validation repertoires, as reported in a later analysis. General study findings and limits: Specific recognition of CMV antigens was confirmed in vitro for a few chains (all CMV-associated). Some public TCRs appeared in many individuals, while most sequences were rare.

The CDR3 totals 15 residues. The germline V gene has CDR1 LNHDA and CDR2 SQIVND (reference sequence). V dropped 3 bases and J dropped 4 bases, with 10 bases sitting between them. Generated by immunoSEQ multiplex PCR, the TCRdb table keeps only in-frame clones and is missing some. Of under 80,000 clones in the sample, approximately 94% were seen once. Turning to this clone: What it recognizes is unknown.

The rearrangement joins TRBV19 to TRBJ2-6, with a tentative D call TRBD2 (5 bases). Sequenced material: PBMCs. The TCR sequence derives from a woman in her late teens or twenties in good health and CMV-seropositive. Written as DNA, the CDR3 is TGTGCCAGTAGTATCTCGGGAAGGGGGGCCAACGTCCTGACTTTC. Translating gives CASSISGRGANVLTF.